Given below is one T cell receptor (beta chain) in context. As yet, its antigen is unknown. These data are taken from a study of a mutant IDH1 vaccine in newly diagnosed glioma. The wider study: Treated patients had a mean age of roughly 40 years and a 62.5% male, approximately 38% female split. Beforehand, treatment had been radiotherapy, temozolomide, or both; the majority received both.

Points from the study as a whole: Shifts in the top peripheral T cell clonotypes seemed unrelated to pseudoprogression.

The method was immunoSEQ multiplex PCR; TCRdb's version includes in-frame clones alone and lacks a portion of them. The sample consists of fewer than 30,000 clones, less than 85% of them appearing once. Time point: week 35, safety follow-up. In every dose of vaccine, 300 ug of mutant IDH1 20-mer peptide was given alongside topical imiquimod. Vaccination of patients was performed eight times, in weeks 1, 3, 5, 7, 11, 15, 19 and 23. From germline, CDR1 is SGHDT and CDR2 YYEEEE. Deletions cut 5 bases from V and 0 bases from J, with 8 bases between. This CDR3 has 14 amino acids. The receptor was isolated from a young man with glioma. The chain recombines TRBV5-6 with TRBJ1-4; D is uncertain. The sample consisted of PBMCs, taken from a glioma patient whose treatment included an IDH1 peptide vaccine. The CDR3 region has the DNA TGTGCCAGCAGATCCTTCGCAACTAATGAAAAACTGTTTTTT. As protein: CASRSFATNEKLFF.